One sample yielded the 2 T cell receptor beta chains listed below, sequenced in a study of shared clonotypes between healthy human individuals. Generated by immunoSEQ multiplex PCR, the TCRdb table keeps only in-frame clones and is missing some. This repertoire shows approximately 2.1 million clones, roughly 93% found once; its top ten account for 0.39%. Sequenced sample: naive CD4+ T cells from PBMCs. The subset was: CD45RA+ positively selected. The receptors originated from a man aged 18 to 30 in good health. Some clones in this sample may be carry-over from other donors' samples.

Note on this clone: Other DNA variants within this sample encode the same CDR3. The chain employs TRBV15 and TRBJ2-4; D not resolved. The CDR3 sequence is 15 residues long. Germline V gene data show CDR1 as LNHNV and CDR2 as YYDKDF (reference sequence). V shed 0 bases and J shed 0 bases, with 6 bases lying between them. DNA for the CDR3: TGTGCCACCAGCAGAGATTTACTAGCCAAAAACATTCAGTACTTC. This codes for CATSRDLLAKNIQYF.

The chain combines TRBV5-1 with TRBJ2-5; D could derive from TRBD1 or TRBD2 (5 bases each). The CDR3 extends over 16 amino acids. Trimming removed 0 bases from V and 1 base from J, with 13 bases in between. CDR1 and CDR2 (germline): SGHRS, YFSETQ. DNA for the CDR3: TGCGCCAGCAGCTTGGAGGGGAGTTACACCCAAGAGACCCAGTACTTC. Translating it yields CASSLEGSYTQETQYF.